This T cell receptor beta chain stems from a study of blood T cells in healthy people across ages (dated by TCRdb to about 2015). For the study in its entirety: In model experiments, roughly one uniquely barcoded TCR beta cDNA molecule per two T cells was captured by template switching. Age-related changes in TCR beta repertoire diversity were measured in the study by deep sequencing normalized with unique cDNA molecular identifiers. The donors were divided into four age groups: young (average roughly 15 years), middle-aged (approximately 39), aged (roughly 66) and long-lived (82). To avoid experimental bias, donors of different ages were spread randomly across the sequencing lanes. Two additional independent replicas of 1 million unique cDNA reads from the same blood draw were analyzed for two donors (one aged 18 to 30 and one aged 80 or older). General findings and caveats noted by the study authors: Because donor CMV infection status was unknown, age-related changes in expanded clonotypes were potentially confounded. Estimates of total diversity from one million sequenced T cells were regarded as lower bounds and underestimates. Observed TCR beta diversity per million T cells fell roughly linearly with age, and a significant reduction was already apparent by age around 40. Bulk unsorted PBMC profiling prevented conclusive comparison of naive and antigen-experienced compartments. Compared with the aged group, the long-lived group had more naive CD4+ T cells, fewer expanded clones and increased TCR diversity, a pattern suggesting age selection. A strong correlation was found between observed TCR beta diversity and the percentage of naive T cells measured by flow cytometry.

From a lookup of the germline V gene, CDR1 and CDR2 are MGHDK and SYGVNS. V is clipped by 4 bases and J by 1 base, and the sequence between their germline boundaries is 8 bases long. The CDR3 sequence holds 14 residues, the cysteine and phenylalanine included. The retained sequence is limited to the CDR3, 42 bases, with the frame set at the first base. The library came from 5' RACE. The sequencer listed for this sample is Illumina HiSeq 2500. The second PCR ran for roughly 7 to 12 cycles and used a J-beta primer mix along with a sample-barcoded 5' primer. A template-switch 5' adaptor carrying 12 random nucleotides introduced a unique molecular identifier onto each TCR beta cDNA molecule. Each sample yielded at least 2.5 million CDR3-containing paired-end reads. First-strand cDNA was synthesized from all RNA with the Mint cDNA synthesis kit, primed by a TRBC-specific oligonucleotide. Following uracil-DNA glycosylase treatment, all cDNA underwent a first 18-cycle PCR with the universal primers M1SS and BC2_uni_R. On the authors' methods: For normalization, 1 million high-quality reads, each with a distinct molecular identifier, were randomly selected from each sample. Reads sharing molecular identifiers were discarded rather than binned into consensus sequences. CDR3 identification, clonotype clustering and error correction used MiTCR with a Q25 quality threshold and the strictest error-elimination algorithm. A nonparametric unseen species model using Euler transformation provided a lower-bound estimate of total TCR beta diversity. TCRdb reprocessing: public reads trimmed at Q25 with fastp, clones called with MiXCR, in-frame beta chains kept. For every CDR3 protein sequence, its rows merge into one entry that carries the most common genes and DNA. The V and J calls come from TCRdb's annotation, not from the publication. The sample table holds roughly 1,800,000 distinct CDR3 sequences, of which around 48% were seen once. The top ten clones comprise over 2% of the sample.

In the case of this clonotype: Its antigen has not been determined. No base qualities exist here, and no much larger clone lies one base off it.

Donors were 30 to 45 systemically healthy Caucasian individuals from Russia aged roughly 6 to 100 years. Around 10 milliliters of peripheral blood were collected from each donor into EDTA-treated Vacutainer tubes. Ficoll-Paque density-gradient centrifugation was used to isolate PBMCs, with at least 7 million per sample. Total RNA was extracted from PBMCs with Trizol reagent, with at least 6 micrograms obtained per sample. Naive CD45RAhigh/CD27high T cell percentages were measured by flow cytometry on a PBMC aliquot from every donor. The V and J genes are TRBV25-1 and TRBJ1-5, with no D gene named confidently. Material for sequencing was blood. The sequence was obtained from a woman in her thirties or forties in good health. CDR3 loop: CASSVPGSNQPQHF. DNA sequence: TGTGCCAGCAGTGTTCCCGGGAGCAATCAGCCCCAGCATTTT.